This T cell receptor (beta chain) was identified during a study of cytomegalovirus exposure and HLA in healthy donors. Although they were nominally healthy when sampled, donors likely had unrecorded immune exposures. Primers for the PCR totalled 60 Vbeta and 13 Jbeta. The protocol was immunoSEQ multiplex PCR, while the TCRdb copy is restricted to in-frame clones and leaves out a portion. The table shows around 130,000 clones, with approximately 80% occurring only once. V lost 1 base to trimming and J lost 4 bases; unmatched junction nucleotides: 2. The CDR3 runs 15 residues. Germline V lookup: CDR1 MNHNS, CDR2 SASEGT.

This sequence was found in a man aged 40-55 years in good health and CMV-seronegative. The chain couples TRBV6-1 to TRBJ2-7; TRBD2 aligns across 12 bases. Sequenced sample: PBMCs. CDR3 nucleotides: TGTGCCAGCAGTGAAGGGCTAGCGGGAGGGTACGAGCAGTACTTC. It is translated as CASSEGLAGGYEQYF.